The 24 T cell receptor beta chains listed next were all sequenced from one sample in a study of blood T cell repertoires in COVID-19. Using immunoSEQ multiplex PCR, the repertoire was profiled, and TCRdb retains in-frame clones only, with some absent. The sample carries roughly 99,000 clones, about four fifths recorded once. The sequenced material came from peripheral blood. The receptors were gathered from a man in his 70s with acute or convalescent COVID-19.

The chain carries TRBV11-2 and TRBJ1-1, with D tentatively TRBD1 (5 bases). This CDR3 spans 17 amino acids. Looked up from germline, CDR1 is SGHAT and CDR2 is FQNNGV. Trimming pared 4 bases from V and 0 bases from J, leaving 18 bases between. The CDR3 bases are TGTGCCAGCAGCTCCAGGCCCGGGACTGGAATGAACACTGAAGCTTTCTTT. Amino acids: CASSSRPGTGMNTEAFF.

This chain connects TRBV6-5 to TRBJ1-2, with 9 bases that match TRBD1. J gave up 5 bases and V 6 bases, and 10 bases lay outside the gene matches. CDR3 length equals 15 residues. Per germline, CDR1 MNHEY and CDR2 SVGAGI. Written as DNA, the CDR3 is TGTGCCAGCAGAGAGGGATGGGGACAGGGATATGGCTACACCTTC. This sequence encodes CASREGWGQGYGYTF.

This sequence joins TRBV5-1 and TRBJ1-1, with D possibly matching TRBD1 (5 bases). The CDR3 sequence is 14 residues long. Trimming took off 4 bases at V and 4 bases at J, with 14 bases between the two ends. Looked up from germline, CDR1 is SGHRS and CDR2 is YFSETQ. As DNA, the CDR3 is TGCGCCAGCAGCCGGAACGTGGGGGGCACTGAAGCTTTCTTT. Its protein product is CASSRNVGGTEAFF.

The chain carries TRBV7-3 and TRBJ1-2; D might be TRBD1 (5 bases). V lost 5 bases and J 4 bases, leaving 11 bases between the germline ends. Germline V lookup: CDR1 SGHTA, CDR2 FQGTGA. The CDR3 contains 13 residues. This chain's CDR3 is CASSQGSSYGYTF. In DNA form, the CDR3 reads TGTGCCAGCAGCCAGGGAAGCTCCTATGGCTACACCTTC.

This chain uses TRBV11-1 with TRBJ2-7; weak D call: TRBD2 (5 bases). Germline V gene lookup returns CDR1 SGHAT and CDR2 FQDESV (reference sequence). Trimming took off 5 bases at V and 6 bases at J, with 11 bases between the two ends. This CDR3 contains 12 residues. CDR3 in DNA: TGTGCCAGCAGCGAGAGAAGCGGCGAGCAGTACTTC. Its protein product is CASSERSGEQYF.

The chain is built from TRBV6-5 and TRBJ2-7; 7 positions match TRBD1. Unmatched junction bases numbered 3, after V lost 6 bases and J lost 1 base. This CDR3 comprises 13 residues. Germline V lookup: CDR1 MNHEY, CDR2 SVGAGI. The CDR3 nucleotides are TGTGCCAGCAGGTCGGGACAGTCCTACGAGCAGTACTTC. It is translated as CASRSGQSYEQYF.

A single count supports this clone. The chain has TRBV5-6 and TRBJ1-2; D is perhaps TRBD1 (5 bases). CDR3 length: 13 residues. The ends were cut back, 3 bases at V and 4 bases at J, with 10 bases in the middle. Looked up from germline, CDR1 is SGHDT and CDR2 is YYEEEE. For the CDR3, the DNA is TGTGCCAGCAGCTCCAGGGTCCTCTATGGCTACACCTTC. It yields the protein CASSSRVLYGYTF.

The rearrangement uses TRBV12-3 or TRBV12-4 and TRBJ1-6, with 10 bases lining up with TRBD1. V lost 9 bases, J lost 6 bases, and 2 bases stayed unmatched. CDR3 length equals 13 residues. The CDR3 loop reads CASRTGGNSPLHF. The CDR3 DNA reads TGTGCCAGTCGGACAGGGGGTAATTCACCCCTCCACTTT.

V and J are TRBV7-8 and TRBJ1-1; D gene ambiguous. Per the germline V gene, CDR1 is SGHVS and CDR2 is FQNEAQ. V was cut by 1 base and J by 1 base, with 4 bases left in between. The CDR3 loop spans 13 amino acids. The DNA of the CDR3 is TGTGCCAGCAGCTTAGACAGGAACACTGAAGCTTTCTTT. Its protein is CASSLDRNTEAFF. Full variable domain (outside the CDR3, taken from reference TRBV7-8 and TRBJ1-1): GAGVSQSPRYKVAKRGQDVALRCDPISGHVSLFWYQQALGQGPEFLTYFQNEAQLDKSGLPSDRFFAERPEGSVSTLKIQRTQQEDSAVYLCASSLDRNTEAFFGQGTRLTVV.

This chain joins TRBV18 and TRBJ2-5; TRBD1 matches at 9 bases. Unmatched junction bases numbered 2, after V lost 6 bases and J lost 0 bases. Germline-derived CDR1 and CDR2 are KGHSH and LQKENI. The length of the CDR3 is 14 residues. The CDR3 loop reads CASSGTGYQETQYF. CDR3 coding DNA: TGTGCCAGCTCCGGGACAGGGTACCAAGAGACCCAGTACTTC. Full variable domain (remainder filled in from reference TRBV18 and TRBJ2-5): NAGVMQNPRHLVRRRGQEARLRCSPMKGHSHVYWYRQLPEEGLKFMVYLQKENIIDESGMPKERFSAEFPKEGPSILRIQQVVRGDSAAYFCASSGTGYQETQYFGPGTRLLVL.

In nucleotides, the CDR3 is TGTGCCATCAGTGACAACTCCCGGGACTCCCAAGAGACCCAGTACTTC. Amino acids: CAISDNSRDSQETQYF. This chain uses TRBV10-3 with TRBJ2-5, with TRBD2 as a possible D gene (6 bases). This CDR3 region has 16 residues. The germline CDR1 and CDR2 sequences are ENHRY and SYGVKD. V was shortened by 3 bases and J by 1 base, with 15 bases between the two germline ends.

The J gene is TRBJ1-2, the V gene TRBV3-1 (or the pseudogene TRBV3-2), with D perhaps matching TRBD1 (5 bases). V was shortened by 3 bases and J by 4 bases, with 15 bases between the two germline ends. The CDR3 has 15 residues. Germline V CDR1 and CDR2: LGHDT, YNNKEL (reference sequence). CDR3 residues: CASSQTVRNPYGYTF. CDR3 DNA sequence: TGTGCCAGCAGCCAGACAGTGCGTAACCCCTATGGCTACACCTTC.

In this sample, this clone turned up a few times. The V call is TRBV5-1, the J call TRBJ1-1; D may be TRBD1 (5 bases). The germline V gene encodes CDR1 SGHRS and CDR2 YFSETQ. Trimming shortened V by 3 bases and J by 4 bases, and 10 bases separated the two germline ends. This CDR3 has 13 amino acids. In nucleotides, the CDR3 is TGCGCCAGCAGCTCCGGCGGGGGCACTGAAGCTTTCTTT. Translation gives CASSSGGGTEAFF.

The CDR3: CASQGGGPEYF. DNA of the CDR3: TGTGCCAGCCAGGGCGGGGGGCCGGAGTATTTT. The chain carries TRBV2 and TRBJ2-3; 8 positions match TRBD2. J lost 13 bases, V lost 8 bases, and 8 bases had no gene match. The germline V gene encodes CDR1 SNHLY and CDR2 FYNNEI. The CDR3 is made up of 11 amino acids.

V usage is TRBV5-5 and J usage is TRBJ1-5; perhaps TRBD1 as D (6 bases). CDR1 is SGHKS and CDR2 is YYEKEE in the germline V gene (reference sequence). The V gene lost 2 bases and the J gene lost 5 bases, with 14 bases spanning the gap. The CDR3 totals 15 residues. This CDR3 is CASSFSGQLDQPQHF. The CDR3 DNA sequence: TGTGCCAGCAGCTTCTCTGGACAGCTAGATCAGCCCCAGCATTTT.

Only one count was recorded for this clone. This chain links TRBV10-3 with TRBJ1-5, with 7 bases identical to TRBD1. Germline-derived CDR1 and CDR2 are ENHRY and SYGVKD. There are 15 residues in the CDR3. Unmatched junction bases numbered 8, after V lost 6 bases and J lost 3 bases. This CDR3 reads CAIRSEQGYNQPQHF. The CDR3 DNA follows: TGTGCCATCAGATCTGAACAGGGGTACAATCAGCCCCAGCATTTT.

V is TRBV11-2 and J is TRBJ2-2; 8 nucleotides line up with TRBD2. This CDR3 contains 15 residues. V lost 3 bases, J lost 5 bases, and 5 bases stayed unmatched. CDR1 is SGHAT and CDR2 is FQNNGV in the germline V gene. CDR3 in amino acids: CASSLNGGDTGELFF. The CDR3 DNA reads TGTGCCAGCAGCTTGAACGGGGGGGATACCGGGGAGCTGTTTTTT.

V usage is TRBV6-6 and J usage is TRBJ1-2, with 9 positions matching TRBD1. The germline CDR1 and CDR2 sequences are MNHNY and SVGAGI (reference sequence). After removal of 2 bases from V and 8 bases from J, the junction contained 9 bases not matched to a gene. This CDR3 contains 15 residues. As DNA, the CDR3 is TGTGCCAGCAGTTACCCCTTAGACAGGGGGGACGGCTACACCTTC. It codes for CASSYPLDRGDGYTF.

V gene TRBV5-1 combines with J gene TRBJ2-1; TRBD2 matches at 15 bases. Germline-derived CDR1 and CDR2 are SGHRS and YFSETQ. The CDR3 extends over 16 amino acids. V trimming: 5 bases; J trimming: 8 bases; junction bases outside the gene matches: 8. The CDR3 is CASSPRTSGGVYEQFF. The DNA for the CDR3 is TGCGCCAGCAGTCCCAGGACTAGCGGGGGGGTATATGAGCAGTTCTTC.

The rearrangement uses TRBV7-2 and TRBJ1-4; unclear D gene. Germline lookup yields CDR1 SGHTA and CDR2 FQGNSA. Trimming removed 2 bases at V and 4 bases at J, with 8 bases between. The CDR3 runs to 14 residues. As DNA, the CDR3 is TGTGCCAGCAGCTTAACGGTTGGTAATGAAAAACTGTTTTTT. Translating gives CASSLTVGNEKLFF.

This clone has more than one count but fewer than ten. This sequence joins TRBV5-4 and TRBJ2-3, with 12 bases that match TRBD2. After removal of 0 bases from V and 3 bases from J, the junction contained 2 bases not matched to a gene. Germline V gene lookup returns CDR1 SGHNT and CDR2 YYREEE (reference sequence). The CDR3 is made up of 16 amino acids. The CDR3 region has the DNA TGTGCCAGCAGCTTGGGTGGGACTAGCGGGACAGATACGCAGTATTTT. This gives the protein CASSLGGTSGTDTQYF.

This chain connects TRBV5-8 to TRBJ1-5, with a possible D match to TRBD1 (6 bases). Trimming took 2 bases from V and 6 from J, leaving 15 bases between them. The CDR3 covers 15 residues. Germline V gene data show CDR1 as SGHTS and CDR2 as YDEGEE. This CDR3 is CASSLGQTEGQPQHF. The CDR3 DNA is TGTGCCAGCAGCTTAGGACAGACGGAAGGTCAGCCCCAGCATTTT.

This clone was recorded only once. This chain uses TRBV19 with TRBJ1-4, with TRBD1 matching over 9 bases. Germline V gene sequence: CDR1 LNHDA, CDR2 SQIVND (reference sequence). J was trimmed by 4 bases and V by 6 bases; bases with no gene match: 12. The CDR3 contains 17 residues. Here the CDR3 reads CASRSSYRGLGNEKLFF. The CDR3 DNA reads TGTGCCAGTAGATCCTCCTACAGGGGGCTTGGTAATGAAAAACTGTTTTTT. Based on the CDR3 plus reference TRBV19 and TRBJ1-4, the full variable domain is DGGITQSPKYLFRKEGQNVTLSCEQNLNHDAMYWYRQDPGQGLRLIYYSQIVNDFQKGDIAEGYSVSREKKESFPLTVTSAQKNPTAFYLCASRSSYRGLGNEKLFFGSGTQLSVL.

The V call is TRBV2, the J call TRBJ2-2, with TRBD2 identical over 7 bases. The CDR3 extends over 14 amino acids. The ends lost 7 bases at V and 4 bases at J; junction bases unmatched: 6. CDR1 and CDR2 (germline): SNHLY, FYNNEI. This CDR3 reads CASTATSRTGELFF. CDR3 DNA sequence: TGTGCCAGCACTGCGACTAGCCGCACCGGGGAGCTGTTTTTT. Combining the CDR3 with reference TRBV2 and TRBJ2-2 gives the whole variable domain EPEVTQTPSHQVTQMGQEVILRCVPISNHLYFYWYRQILGQKVEFLVSFYNNEISEKSEIFDDQFSVERPDGSNFTLKIRSTKLEDSAMYFCASTATSRTGELFFGEGSRLTVL.